The 32 T cell receptor beta chains reported below all come from one sample, sequenced in a study of blood T cell repertoires in COVID-19. TCRdb's table, derived via immunoSEQ multiplex PCR, lists solely in-frame clones and lacks some. This table has under 200,000 clones, approximately 84% appearing once. Source material: peripheral blood. The source is a man in his 70s with active or convalescent COVID-19.

This chain connects TRBV29-1 to TRBJ2-2; D unclear. Trimming cost V 5 bases and J 3 bases, with 7 bases left between them. Germline V gene sequence: CDR1 SQVTM, CDR2 ANQGSEA. The length of the CDR3 is 12 residues. DNA for the CDR3: TGCAGCGTTTGGCTGCACACCGGGGAGCTGTTTTTT. As protein: CSVWLHTGELFF.

The V gene is TRBV9, the J gene TRBJ2-1, with 14 bases identical to TRBD2. In germline, CDR1 is SGDLS, CDR2 YYNGEE. V was pared by 3 bases and J by 4 bases, with 3 bases of the junction left unmatched. The CDR3 is made up of 16 amino acids. This CDR3 is CASSGTSGRWYNEQFF. The CDR3 region has the DNA TGTGCCAGCAGCGGGACTAGCGGGAGGTGGTACAATGAGCAGTTCTTC.

CDR3 region: CASSRISGTHEQYF. CDR3 nucleotides: TGTGCCAGCAGCCGGATTTCCGGGACACACGAGCAGTACTTC. V and J are TRBV3-1 (or the pseudogene TRBV3-2) and TRBJ2-7; D perhaps matches TRBD1 (6 bases). CDR3 length equals 14 residues. Germline CDR1 reads LGHDT; CDR2 reads YNNKEL (reference sequence). Between the trimmed V and J ends, which lost 4 bases and 5 bases, there was a span of 15 bases.

The genes are TRBV7-9 and TRBJ2-2, with 7 bases that match TRBD2. This CDR3 has 16 amino acids. The V gene end was trimmed by 4 bases and the J gene end by 6 bases; junction bases not matched to a gene: 11. The germline V gene has CDR1 SEHNR and CDR2 FQNEAQ (reference sequence). The CDR3: CASSSYQREAAGELFF. CDR3 in DNA: TGTGCCAGCAGCTCTTATCAACGGGAGGCCGCCGGGGAGCTGTTTTTT.

This chain joins TRBV7-9 and TRBJ2-2; 9 nucleotides match TRBD2. V lost 4 bases and J lost 5; bases outside the gene matches: 8. The germline V gene encodes CDR1 SEHNR and CDR2 FQNEAQ (reference sequence). The CDR3 spans 16 residues. The CDR3: CASSSSGVVRTGELFF. For the CDR3, the DNA is TGTGCCAGCAGCTCTAGCGGGGTTGTAAGAACCGGGGAGCTGTTTTTT.

J is TRBJ1-1 and V is TRBV20-1; TRBD1 might be the D (5 bases). The V end was cut by 3 bases, the J end by 0 bases, with 8 bases between. The CDR3 spans 13 residues. Germline values: CDR1 DFQATT, CDR2 SNEGSKA (reference sequence). The chain's CDR3 is CSASTDMNTEAFF. The DNA of the CDR3 is TGCAGTGCTAGTACGGACATGAACACTGAAGCTTTCTTT.

The chain is built from TRBV18 and TRBJ2-3; D call uncertain. The germline V gene encodes CDR1 KGHSH and CDR2 LQKENI. Trimming removed 4 bases at V and 4 bases at J, with 15 bases between. The CDR3 covers 15 residues. In DNA, the CDR3 is TGTGCCAGCTCACTAAAGCCCCAAAGTGCAGATACGCAGTATTTT. Amino acid sequence: CASSLKPQSADTQYF.

V gene TRBV19 combines with J gene TRBJ1-6; the D gene is possibly TRBD1 (6 bases). The CDR3 runs to 14 residues. Deletions cut 5 bases from V and 6 bases from J, with 11 bases between. Looked up from germline, CDR1 is LNHDA and CDR2 is SQIVND (reference sequence). CDR3 DNA: TGTGCCAGTAGTGGGGGCGAGTCTAATTCACCCCTCCACTTT. Protein: CASSGGESNSPLHF. The full variable domain, completed using reference TRBV19 and TRBJ1-6, is DGGITQSPKYLFRKEGQNVTLSCEQNLNHDAMYWYRQDPGQGLRLIYYSQIVNDFQKGDIAEGYSVSREKKESFPLTVTSAQKNPTAFYLCASSGGESNSPLHFGNGTRLTVT.

The J gene is TRBJ2-5, the V gene TRBV7-9, with 8 bases fitting TRBD2. The germline gives CDR1 SEHNR, CDR2 FQNEAQ (reference sequence). The trim removed 10 bases at V and 4 bases at J, leaving 11 bases unmatched. The CDR3 has 14 residues. CDR3 DNA: TGTGCCACCCGTCGGAGCGGGAGTCCAGAGACCCAGTACTTC. Protein product: CATRRSGSPETQYF.

The V gene is TRBV19, the J gene TRBJ2-6, with a possible D match to TRBD1 (5 bases). The CDR3 is 15 residues long. CDR1 LNHDA and CDR2 SQIVND come from the germline V gene (reference sequence). Trimming left V 4 bases short and J 0 bases short, with 7 bases between. The CDR3 loop is CASSRQLSGANVLTF. As DNA, the CDR3 is TGTGCCAGTAGTAGACAGCTCTCTGGGGCCAACGTCCTGACTTTC.

DNA of the CDR3: TGTGCCAGCAGCCAAGAGGCTTCCCCGTTAAACACCATATATTTT. Translated, it gives CASSQEASPLNTIYF. The chain recombines TRBV4-2 with TRBJ1-3; no reliable D call. Germline V gives CDR1 LGHNA, CDR2 YNFKEQ. This CDR3 region has 15 residues. V was pared by 0 bases and J by 6 bases, with 12 bases between.

The J gene is TRBJ1-1, the V gene TRBV9, with D possibly matching TRBD1 (6 bases). Trimming took off 4 bases at V and 1 base at J, with 14 bases between the two ends. The CDR3 extends over 15 amino acids. The V gene's germline CDR1 is SGDLS and CDR2 YYNGEE. The CDR3 sequence: CASSIQGDWNTEAFF. The CDR3 DNA sequence: TGTGCCAGCAGCATACAGGGTGATTGGAACACTGAAGCTTTCTTT.

This rearrangement joins TRBV2 to TRBJ1-1; D ambiguous. Looked up from germline, CDR1 is SNHLY and CDR2 is FYNNEI. The V gene lost 4 bases and the J gene lost 1 base, with 7 bases spanning the gap. This CDR3 has 13 residues. Written as DNA, the CDR3 is TGTGCCAGCAGTGTACAGCCGAACACTGAAGCTTTCTTT. Its translation is CASSVQPNTEAFF.

The genes are TRBV9 and TRBJ2-7; 8 nucleotides match TRBD1. V lost 6 bases, J lost 2 bases, and 7 bases stayed unmatched. The length of the CDR3 is 14 residues. Germline V gene sequence: CDR1 SGDLS, CDR2 YYNGEE. This CDR3 is CASTTGTGAYEQYF. The DNA for the CDR3 is TGTGCCAGCACCACCGGGACAGGAGCCTACGAGCAGTACTTC.

The V and J genes are TRBV5-8 and TRBJ1-1; 8 bases are a match to TRBD1. Germline loops: CDR1 SGHTS, CDR2 YDEGEE. The CDR3 runs 14 residues. After removal of 5 bases from V and 4 bases from J, the junction contained 7 bases not matched to a gene. The CDR3 DNA sequence: TGTGCCAGCAGACGGGACAGGTTGGGCACTGAAGCTTTCTTT. This encodes CASRRDRLGTEAFF.

V gene TRBV6-5 combines with J gene TRBJ1-1, with D hard to call. The V and J ends lost 6 bases and 1 base respectively, with 9 bases between them. Germline V gives CDR1 MNHEY, CDR2 SVGAGI. The CDR3 is 13 amino acids. The CDR3 loop is CASRNKPNTEAFF. As DNA, the CDR3 is TGTGCCAGCAGGAACAAACCGAACACTGAAGCTTTCTTT.

This chain links TRBV19 with TRBJ1-4, with a tentative D call TRBD1 (6 bases). The V gene's germline CDR1 is LNHDA and CDR2 SQIVND (reference sequence). V lost 3 bases, J lost 8 bases, and 16 bases lay in between. CDR3 length: 15 residues. The CDR3 nucleotides read TGTGCCAGTAGTATGGGTGGACAGAGGGGAGAAAAACTGTTTTTT. Translation: CASSMGGQRGEKLFF.

The genes are TRBV2 and TRBJ1-2; D is uncertain. V was pared by 4 bases and J by 4 bases, with 16 bases between. The CDR3 loop spans 15 amino acids. Looked up from germline, CDR1 is SNHLY and CDR2 is FYNNEI. The CDR3 here is CASSALRQALYGYTF. The CDR3 DNA follows: TGTGCCAGCAGTGCCCTCAGGCAAGCCCTCTATGGCTACACCTTC.

This chain joins TRBV11-3 and TRBJ2-2; 7 bases map to TRBD2. CDR3 length: 17 residues. Germline CDR1 reads SGHNT; CDR2 reads YENEEA. Unmatched junction bases numbered 10, after V lost 3 bases and J lost 3 bases. CDR3 in amino acids: CASSFSSGPWDTGELFF. The CDR3 region has the DNA TGTGCCAGCAGCTTCTCTAGCGGTCCTTGGGACACCGGGGAGCTGTTTTTT.

This chain joins TRBV2 and TRBJ2-5, with 12 bases matching TRBD2. CDR1 and CDR2 (germline): SNHLY, FYNNEI. The CDR3 covers 14 residues. Trimming took 8 bases from V and 1 from J; bases not matched to a gene: 2. The CDR3 DNA follows: TGTGCCAGCGGGGGACTAGCGGGCCAAGAGACCCAGTACTTC. Translated, it gives CASGGLAGQETQYF.

DNA of the CDR3: TGTGCCAGCTCACCATCCACAGGGACCACCTACGAGCAGTACTTC. This gives the protein CASSPSTGTTYEQYF. The rearrangement joins TRBV18 to TRBJ2-7, with a tentative D call TRBD1 (6 bases). The CDR3 contains 15 residues. V shed 2 bases and J shed 2 bases, with 13 bases lying between them. In germline, CDR1 is KGHSH, CDR2 LQKENI.

V usage is TRBV11-2 and J usage is TRBJ1-1; a possible D gene is TRBD1 (6 bases). There are 14 residues in the CDR3. Germline values: CDR1 SGHAT, CDR2 FQNNGV. The V end was cut by 3 bases, the J end by 4 bases, with 12 bases between. As DNA, the CDR3 is TGTGCCAGCAGCTTCGGGGGGCTAAGCACTGAAGCTTTCTTT. Translation gives CASSFGGLSTEAFF.

This rearrangement joins TRBV27 to TRBJ2-7; a possible D gene is TRBD2 (7 bases). The ends were cut back, 6 bases at V and 2 bases at J, with 23 bases in the middle. Germline values: CDR1 MNHEY, CDR2 SMNVEV (reference sequence). CDR3 size: 17 residues. CDR3 DNA sequence: TGTGCCAGCAGCCAATGGGGGGGCCGTCTTAGCGCCTACGAGCAGTACTTC. Translated, it gives CASSQWGGRLSAYEQYF.

The chain carries TRBV6-2 or TRBV6-3 and TRBJ2-2, with 8 nucleotides matching TRBD1. This CDR3 has 15 residues. J lost 4 bases, V lost 5 bases, and 6 bases had no gene match. CDR1 and CDR2 from the germline V gene are MNHEY and SVGEGT. CDR3: CASSLRGLGTGELFF. The CDR3 DNA follows: TGTGCCAGCAGTCTCAGGGGGCTGGGCACCGGGGAGCTGTTTTTT.

The chain has TRBV5-1 and TRBJ1-2; the D is unclear. Germline CDR1 reads SGHRS; CDR2 reads YFSETQ. The germline V and J ends were trimmed by 4 bases and 2 bases, with 12 bases remaining between them. The CDR3 is made up of 14 amino acids. CDR3 region: CASSPDTTNYGYTF. The DNA for the CDR3 is TGCGCCAGCAGCCCCGACACAACGAACTATGGCTACACCTTC. The entire variable domain, with the rest obtained from reference TRBV5-1 and TRBJ1-2, is as follows: KAGVTQTPRYLIKTRGQQVTLSCSPISGHRSVSWYQQTPGQGLQFLFEYFSETQRNKGNFPGRFSGRQFSNSRSEMNVSTLELGDSALYLCASSPDTTNYGYTFGSGTRLTVV.

This clone was counted a few times. The chain combines TRBV5-4 with TRBJ1-6; possible D gene TRBD1, 6 bases. The CDR3 spans 15 residues. The V end lost 4 bases, the J end lost 10 bases, and 18 bases lay between the germline ends. Germline V gene lookup returns CDR1 SGHNT and CDR2 YYREEE (reference sequence). Here the CDR3 reads CASSLLGGGTSPLHF. CDR3 in DNA: TGTGCCAGCAGCCTCCTAGGGGGGGGGACATCACCCCTCCACTTT.

This clone was detected a few times. The chain joins TRBV7-9 to TRBJ2-7; D is possibly TRBD2 (5 bases). Germline-derived CDR1 and CDR2 are SEHNR and FQNEAQ (reference sequence). The CDR3 is made up of 12 amino acids. V was clipped by 5 bases and J by 4 bases, with 9 bases between them. CDR3 residues: CASSLGSYEQYF. The CDR3 DNA reads as TGTGCCAGCAGCCTGGGGAGTTACGAGCAGTACTTC.

The J gene is TRBJ2-1, the V gene TRBV7-2, with 12 bases fitting TRBD1. The germline CDR1 and CDR2 sequences are SGHTA and FQGNSA. CDR3 length: 18 amino acids. The trim removed 0 bases at V and 9 bases at J, leaving 12 bases unmatched. The CDR3 sequence: CASSLAGPGTGGSAEQFF. CDR3 bases: TGTGCCAGCAGCTTAGCAGGACCCGGGACAGGGGGCTCGGCTGAGCAGTTCTTC. The full variable domain, in which reference TRBV7-2 and TRBJ2-1 provide the parts outside the CDR3, is GAGVSQSPSNKVTEKGKDVELRCDPISGHTALYWYRQSLGQGLEFLIYFQGNSAPDKSGLPSDRFSAERTGGSVSTLTIQRTQQEDSAVYLCASSLAGPGTGGSAEQFFGPGTRLTVL.

The chain joins TRBV28 to TRBJ1-2; D gene uncertain. Trimming took off 2 bases at V and 8 bases at J, with 9 bases between the two ends. CDR3 size: 12 residues. Germline-derived CDR1 and CDR2 are MDHEN and SYDVKM. CDR3 DNA: TGTGCCAGCAGTTTACCTCCTCGGGGCTACACCTTC. The encoded protein is CASSLPPRGYTF.

This sequence joins TRBV9 and TRBJ2-3; maybe TRBD1 (5 bases). The V gene lost 4 bases and the J gene lost 9 bases, with 18 bases spanning the gap. The CDR3 consists of 14 residues. Germline CDR1 is SGDLS and CDR2 is YYNGEE. This CDR3 is CASSPETTGFTQYF. As DNA, the CDR3 is TGTGCCAGCAGCCCAGAAACTACAGGCTTCACGCAGTATTTT.

The chain combines TRBV5-4 with TRBJ1-6; D is unresolved. Per the germline V gene, CDR1 is SGHNT and CDR2 is YYREEE (reference sequence). CDR3 length equals 15 residues. Trimming cost V 2 bases and J 7 bases, with 13 bases left between them. For the CDR3, the DNA is TGTGCCAGCAGCTTAGCGGGAAAAGGGAATTCACCCCTCCACTTT. Translated, it gives CASSLAGKGNSPLHF.

The chain couples TRBV25-1 to TRBJ2-3; D is undetermined. V lost 4 bases and J 6 bases, leaving 2 bases between the germline ends. The CDR3 totals 10 residues. Germline CDR1 and CDR2: MGHDK and SYGVNS. The CDR3 sequence is CASSADTQYF. The CDR3 DNA follows: TGTGCCAGCAGTGCGGATACGCAGTATTTT.